The TCR beta chain described here comes from a study of blood T cell repertoires in COVID-19. At the level of the study: Specimens from acute and convalescent COVID-19 originated in the United States, Italy and Spain. T cells, B-cell-depleted T cells, or PBMCs supplied cDNA or gDNA.

Seattle patients were enrolled while actively infected and followed longitudinally. Germline CDR1 is SGHRS and CDR2 is YFSETQ. The CDR3 covers 15 residues. Deletions cut 5 bases from V and 0 bases from J, with 12 bases between. Under the authors' procedure: Nucleated cell number was recorded as an estimate derived from reference gene primer amplification. Assay used: immunoSEQ multiplex PCR; TCRdb lists only in-frame clones, some missing. V and J calls and clone size come straight from that table; D and trimming were deduced from the DNA. Here the sample spans 300,000 to 400,000 clones, 85% to 90% being singletons.

V is TRBV5-1 and J is TRBJ1-3; a weak D match, TRBD1 (6 bases). The receptor was isolated from a woman aged 70-85 years with COVID-19, enrolled during active disease. The sequenced material came from peripheral blood. The CDR3 sequence: CASSAGAFSGNTIYF. CDR3 sequence (DNA): TGCGCCAGCAGTGCAGGGGCGTTCTCTGGAAACACCATATATTTT.